This is a list of T cell receptor beta chains from one sample in a study of T cell repertoires in cytomegalovirus infection. TCRdb analysed the reads with MiXCR anew, one entry per CDR3 protein. The sample lists roughly 150,000 distinct CDR3 sequences, roughly 20% seen once, with under 30% in the top ten. These receptors have no identified antigens. The source material was CD8+ T cells from cultured PBMCs, sampled from culture after CMV antigen stimulation. The receptor set was obtained from a human donor in good health (CMV status not recorded). Some clones in this sample may be carry-over from other donors' samples. CDR3s include the opening cysteine and the closing phenylalanine or tryptophan. Each record gives: clone size, J gene, V gene, D gene, CDR3 protein, CDR3 DNA. D genes are given only for firm matches. Clone size is stated in some rows and not others, as once, few, many or a class when expanded.

>NA|TRBJ2-1|TRBV27|NA
CASSFQDEQFF
TGTGCCAGCAGTTTCCAGGATGAGCAGTTCTTC
>few|TRBJ2-1|TRBV7-2|TRBD2
CASSPSIGGALSNEQFF
TGTGCCAGCAGCCCGTCAATCGGGGGGGCCCTTTCCAATGAGCAGTTCTTC
>few|TRBJ1-5|TRBV10-2|NA
CASIPDGMSNQPQHF
TGCGCCAGCATCCCGGACGGGATGAGCAATCAGCCCCAGCATTTT
>NA|TRBJ2-2|TRBV7-2|TRBD1
CASSRKQGASLTGELFF
TGTGCCAGCAGCCGAAAACAGGGGGCGAGTTTAACCGGGGAGCTGTTTTTT
>few|TRBJ2-3|TRBV4-3|NA
CASSQEGRGPSPGTDTQYF
TGCGCCAGCAGCCAAGAGGGTCGGGGGCCGTCCCCGGGCACAGATACGCAGTATTTT
>few|TRBJ2-3|TRBV9|TRBD2
CASSTTRGLAGGPGDTQYF
TGTGCCAGCAGCACCACCCGGGGACTAGCGGGGGGCCCTGGAGATACGCAGTATTTT
>NA|TRBJ1-3|TRBV12-3/TRBV12-4|NA
CASSRTQGFGNTIYF
TGTGCCAGCAGTCGGACACAGGGATTTGGAAACACCATATATTTT
>few|TRBJ2-7|TRBV4-3|TRBD1
CASSQASWTGVSSYEQYF
TGCGCCAGCAGCCAAGCTTCTTGGACAGGGGTTTCCTCCTACGAGCAGTACTTC
>NA|TRBJ1-2|TRBV4-3|NA
CASSQDPSLLGYGYTF
TGCGCCAGCAGCCAAGATCCGAGCCTGTTGGGATATGGCTACACCTTC
>few|TRBJ2-5|TRBV6-5|NA
CASSALVRGRKETQYF
TGTGCCAGCAGTGCACTCGTGCGGGGGCGGAAAGAGACCCAGTACTTC